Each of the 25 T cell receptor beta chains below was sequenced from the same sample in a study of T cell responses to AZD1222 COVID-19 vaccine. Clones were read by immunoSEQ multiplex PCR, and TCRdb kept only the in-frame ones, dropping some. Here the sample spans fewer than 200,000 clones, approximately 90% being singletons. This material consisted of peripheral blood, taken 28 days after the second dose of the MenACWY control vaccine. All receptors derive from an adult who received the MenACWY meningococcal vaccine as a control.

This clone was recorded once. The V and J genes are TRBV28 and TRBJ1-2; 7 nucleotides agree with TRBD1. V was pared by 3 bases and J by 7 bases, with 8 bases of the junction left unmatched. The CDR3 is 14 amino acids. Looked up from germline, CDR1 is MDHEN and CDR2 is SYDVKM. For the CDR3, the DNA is TGTGCCAGCAGTTTGTTTTCTTGGGACAGTGGCTACACCTTC. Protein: CASSLFSWDSGYTF.

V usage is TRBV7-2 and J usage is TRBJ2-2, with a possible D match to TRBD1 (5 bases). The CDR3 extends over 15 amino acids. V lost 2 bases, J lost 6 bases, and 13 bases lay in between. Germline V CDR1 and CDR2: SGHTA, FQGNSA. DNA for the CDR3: TGTGCCAGCAGCTTACAGGGTCCGGTAGCCGGGGAGCTGTTTTTT. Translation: CASSLQGPVAGELFF.

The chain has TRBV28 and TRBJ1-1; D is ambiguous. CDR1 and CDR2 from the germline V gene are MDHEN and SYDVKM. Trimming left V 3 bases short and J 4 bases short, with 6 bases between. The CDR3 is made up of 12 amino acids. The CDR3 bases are TGTGCCAGCAGTTTTCTAGGCACTGAAGCTTTCTTT. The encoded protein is CASSFLGTEAFF.

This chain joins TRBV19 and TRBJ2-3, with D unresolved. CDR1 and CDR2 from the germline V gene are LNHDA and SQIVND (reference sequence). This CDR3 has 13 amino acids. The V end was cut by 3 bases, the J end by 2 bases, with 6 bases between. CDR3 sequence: CASSMADTDTQYF. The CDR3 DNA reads TGTGCCAGTAGTATGGCCGACACAGATACGCAGTATTTT.

This chain's CDR3 is CASSPMGRAGELFF. In DNA form, the CDR3 reads TGCGCCAGCAGCCCCATGGGGCGGGCGGGGGAGCTGTTTTTT. The V gene is TRBV4-3, the J gene TRBJ2-2; either TRBD1 or TRBD2 may supply D (5 bases each). Germline lookup yields CDR1 LGHNA and CDR2 YSLEER. The CDR3 has 14 amino acids. Trimming shortened V by 4 bases and J by 8 bases, and 14 bases separated the two germline ends.

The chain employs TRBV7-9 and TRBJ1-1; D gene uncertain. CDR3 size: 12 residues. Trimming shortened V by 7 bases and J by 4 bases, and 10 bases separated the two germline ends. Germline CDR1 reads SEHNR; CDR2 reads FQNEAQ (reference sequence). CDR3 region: CASTLWSTEAFF. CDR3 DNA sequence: TGTGCCAGCACCCTGTGGTCCACTGAAGCTTTCTTT.

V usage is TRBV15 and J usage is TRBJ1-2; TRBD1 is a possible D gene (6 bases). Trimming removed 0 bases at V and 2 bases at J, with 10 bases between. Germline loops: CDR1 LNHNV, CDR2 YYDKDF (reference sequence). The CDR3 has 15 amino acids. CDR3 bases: TGTGCCACCAGCAGAGACAGGGGTGCGAACTATGGCTACACCTTC. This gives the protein CATSRDRGANYGYTF.

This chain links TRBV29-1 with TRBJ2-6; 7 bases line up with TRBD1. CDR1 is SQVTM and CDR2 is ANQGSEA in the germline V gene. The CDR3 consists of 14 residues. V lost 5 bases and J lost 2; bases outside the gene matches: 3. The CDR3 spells CSVLQGTGANVLTF. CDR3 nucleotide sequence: TGCAGCGTTCTACAGGGGACTGGGGCCAACGTCCTGACTTTC.

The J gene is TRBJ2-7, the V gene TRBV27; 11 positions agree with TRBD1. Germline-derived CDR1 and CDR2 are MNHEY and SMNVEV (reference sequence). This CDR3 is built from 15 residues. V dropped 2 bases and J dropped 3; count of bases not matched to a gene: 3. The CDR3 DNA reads TGTGCCAGCAGTTTAGGTGGGACAGGGGGCTACGAGCAGTACTTC. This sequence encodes CASSLGGTGGYEQYF.

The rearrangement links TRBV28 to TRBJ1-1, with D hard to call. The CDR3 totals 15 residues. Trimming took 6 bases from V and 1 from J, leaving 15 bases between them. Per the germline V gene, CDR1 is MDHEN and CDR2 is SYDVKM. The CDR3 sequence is CASSPHGVGNTEAFF. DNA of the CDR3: TGTGCCAGCAGCCCCCACGGGGTAGGGAACACTGAAGCTTTCTTT.

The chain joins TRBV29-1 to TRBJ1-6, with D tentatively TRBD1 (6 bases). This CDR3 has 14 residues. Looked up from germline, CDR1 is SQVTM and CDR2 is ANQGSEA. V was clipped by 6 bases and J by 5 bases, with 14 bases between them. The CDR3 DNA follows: TGCAGCGTGTCGGTCGGGGGCAATAATTCACCCCTCCACTTT. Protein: CSVSVGGNNSPLHF.

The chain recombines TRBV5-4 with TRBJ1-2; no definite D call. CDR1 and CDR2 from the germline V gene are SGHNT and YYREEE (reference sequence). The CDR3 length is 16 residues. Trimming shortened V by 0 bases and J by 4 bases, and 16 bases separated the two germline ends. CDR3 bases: TGTGCCAGCAGCTTGGAGGCGGGCAGGCGGGGCTATGGCTACACCTTC. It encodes CASSLEAGRRGYGYTF.

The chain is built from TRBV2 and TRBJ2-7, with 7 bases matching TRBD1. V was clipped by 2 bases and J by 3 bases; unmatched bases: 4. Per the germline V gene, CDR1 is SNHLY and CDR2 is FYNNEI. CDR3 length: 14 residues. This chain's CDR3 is CASSEQGVSYEQYF. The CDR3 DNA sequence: TGTGCCAGCAGTGAACAGGGGGTAAGCTACGAGCAGTACTTC.

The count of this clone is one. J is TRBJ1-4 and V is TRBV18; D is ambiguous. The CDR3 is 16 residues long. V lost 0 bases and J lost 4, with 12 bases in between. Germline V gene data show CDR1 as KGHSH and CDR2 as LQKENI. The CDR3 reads CASSPPGVSINEKLFF. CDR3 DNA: TGTGCCAGCTCACCACCCGGTGTCTCGATTAATGAAAAACTGTTTTTT.

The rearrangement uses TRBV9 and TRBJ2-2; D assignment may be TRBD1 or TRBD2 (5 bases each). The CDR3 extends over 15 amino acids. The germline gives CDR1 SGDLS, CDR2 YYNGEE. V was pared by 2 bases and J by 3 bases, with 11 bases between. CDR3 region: CASSVNVGDTGELFF. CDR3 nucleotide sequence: TGTGCCAGCAGCGTTAACGTGGGGGACACCGGGGAGCTGTTTTTT.

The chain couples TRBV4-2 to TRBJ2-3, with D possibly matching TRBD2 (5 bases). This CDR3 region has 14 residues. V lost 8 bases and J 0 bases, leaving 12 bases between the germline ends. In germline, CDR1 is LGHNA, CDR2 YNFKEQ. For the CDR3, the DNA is TGTGCCAGCCACGCGGGCGGGAGCACAGATACGCAGTATTTT. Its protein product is CASHAGGSTDTQYF.

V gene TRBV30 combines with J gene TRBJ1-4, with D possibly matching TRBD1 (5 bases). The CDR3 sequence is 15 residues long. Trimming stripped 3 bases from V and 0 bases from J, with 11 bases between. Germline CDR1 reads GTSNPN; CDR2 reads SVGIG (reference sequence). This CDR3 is CAWSAGGATNEKLFF. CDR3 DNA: TGTGCCTGGAGCGCTGGGGGTGCAACTAATGAAAAACTGTTTTTT.

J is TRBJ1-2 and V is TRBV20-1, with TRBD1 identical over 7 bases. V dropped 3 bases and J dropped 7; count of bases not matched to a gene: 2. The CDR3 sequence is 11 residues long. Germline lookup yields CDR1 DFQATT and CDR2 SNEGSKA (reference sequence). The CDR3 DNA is TGCAGTGCTAGTCAGGGGGGTGGCTACACCTTC. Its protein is CSASQGGGYTF.

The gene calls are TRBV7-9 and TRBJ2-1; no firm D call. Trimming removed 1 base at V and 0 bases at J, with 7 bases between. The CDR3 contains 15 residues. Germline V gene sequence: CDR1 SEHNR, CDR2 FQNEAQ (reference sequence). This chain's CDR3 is CASSLVSSSYNEQFF. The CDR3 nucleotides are TGTGCCAGCAGCTTAGTCAGCAGCTCCTACAATGAGCAGTTCTTC.

DNA of the CDR3: TGTGCCTGGAGTGTTCCCGGACTAGCGGCGCGGCGGACCCAGTACTTC. Amino acid sequence: CAWSVPGLAARRTQYF. V and J are TRBV30 and TRBJ2-5, with TRBD2 matching over 10 bases. Germline trimming cut 0 bases from V and 7 bases from J; bases unmatched to any gene: 11. The CDR3 length is 16 residues. Germline V gives CDR1 GTSNPN, CDR2 SVGIG (reference sequence).

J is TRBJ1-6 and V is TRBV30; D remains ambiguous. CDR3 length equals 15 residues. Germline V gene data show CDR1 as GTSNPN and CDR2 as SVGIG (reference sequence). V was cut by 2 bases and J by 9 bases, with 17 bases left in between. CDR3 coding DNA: TGTGCCTGGAGTTTGACTGACGCTTTAAGTTCACCCCTCCACTTT. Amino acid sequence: CAWSLTDALSSPLHF.

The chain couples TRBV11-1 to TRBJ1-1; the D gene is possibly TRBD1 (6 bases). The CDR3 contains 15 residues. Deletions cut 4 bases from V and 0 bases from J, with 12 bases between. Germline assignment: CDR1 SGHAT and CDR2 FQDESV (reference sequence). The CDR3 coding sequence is TGTGCCAGCAGCTCTACCGGGACAATGAACACTGAAGCTTTCTTT. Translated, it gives CASSSTGTMNTEAFF.

CDR3 in amino acids: CAWRESSYEQYF. CDR3 sequence (DNA): TGTGCCTGGAGAGAAAGCTCCTACGAGCAGTACTTC. This chain connects TRBV30 to TRBJ2-7, with D uncertain. The V end was cut by 3 bases, the J end by 0 bases, with 6 bases between. This CDR3 is built from 12 residues. From germline, CDR1 is GTSNPN and CDR2 SVGIG (reference sequence). Looking up the rest from reference TRBV30 and TRBJ2-7 gives the full variable domain: SQTIHQWPATLVQPVGSPLSLECTVEGTSNPNLYWYRQAAGRGLQLLFYSVGIGQISSEVPQNLSASRPQDRQFILSSKKLLLSDSGFYLCAWRESSYEQYFGPGTRLTVT.

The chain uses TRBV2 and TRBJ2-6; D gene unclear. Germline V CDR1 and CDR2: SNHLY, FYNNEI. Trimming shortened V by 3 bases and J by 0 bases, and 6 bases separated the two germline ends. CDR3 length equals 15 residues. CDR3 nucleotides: TGTGCCAGCAGTGATCAGGCCTCTGGGGCCAACGTCCTGACTTTC. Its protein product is CASSDQASGANVLTF. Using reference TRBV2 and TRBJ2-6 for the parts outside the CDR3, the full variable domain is EPEVTQTPSHQVTQMGQEVILRCVPISNHLYFYWYRQILGQKVEFLVSFYNNEISEKSEIFDDQFSVERPDGSNFTLKIRSTKLEDSAMYFCASSDQASGANVLTFGAGSRLTVL.

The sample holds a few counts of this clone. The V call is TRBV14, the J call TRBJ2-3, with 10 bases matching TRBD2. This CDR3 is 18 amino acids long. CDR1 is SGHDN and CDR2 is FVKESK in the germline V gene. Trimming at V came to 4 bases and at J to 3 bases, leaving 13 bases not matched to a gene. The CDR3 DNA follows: TGTGCCAGCAGCCTAAACAGATGGTCTAGCGGGAGAACAGATACGCAGTATTTT. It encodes CASSLNRWSSGRTDTQYF.